This T cell receptor beta chain was obtained from a study of response to subunit inactivated influenza vaccine. The CDR3 extends over 14 amino acids. Looked up from germline, CDR1 is SGHTA and CDR2 is FQGNSA. The V and J ends lost 2 bases and 7 bases respectively, with 12 bases between them. TCRdb re-analysed the RT-PCR reads in MiXCR, keeping a single row per CDR3 protein. The sample has 490,000 or so distinct CDR3 sequences; less than 10% are singletons. Study-wide points: The study's authors posited that every seasonal influenza vaccination enlists few new T cells.

About this clonotype: Its antigen is undetermined.

The sample here was PBMCs from blood, taken 23 to 25 months after vaccination. The V call is TRBV7-2, the J call TRBJ2-1, with a weak D call TRBD2 (5 bases). The source is a man aged 50-75 years who received an inactivated influenza vaccine. The CDR3 here is CASSLNARGNEQFF. CDR3 nucleotide sequence: TGTGCCAGCAGCTTAAACGCCCGAGGGAATGAGCAGTTCTTC.